The clone carrying this T cell receptor (beta chain) was counted at least ten times. There are 15 residues in the CDR3. Trimming shortened V by 3 bases and J by 6 bases, and 17 bases separated the two germline ends. Germline V lookup: CDR1 SGHAT, CDR2 FQDESV (reference sequence). It was with a sample-barcoded 5' primer and a J-beta primer mix that a second PCR of about 6 to 12 cycles was run. One entry per CDR3 protein, called by TCRdb with MiXCR from the 5' RACE reads. The data contain hundreds of thousands of distinct CDR3 sequences, roughly 31% of them singletons. The data are from a study of blood T cells in healthy people across ages.

Sequencing was carried out using blood. This sequence was found in a woman older than 75 in good health. The J gene is TRBJ1-2, the V gene TRBV11-1, with D hard to call. The CDR3 nucleotides read TGTGCCAGCAGCTTGATGGGCCTAACTATGGATGGCTACACCTTC. It yields the protein CASSLMGLTMDGYTF.